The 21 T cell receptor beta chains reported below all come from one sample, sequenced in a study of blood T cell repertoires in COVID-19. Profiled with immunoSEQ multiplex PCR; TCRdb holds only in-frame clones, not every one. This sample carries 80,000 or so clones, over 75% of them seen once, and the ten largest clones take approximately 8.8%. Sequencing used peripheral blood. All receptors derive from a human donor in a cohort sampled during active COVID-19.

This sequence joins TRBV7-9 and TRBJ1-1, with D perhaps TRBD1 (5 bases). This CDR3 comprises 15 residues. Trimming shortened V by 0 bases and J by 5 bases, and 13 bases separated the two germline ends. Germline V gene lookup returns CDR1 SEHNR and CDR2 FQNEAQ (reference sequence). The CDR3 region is CASSLAGAGGTEAFF. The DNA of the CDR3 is TGTGCCAGCAGCTTAGCCGGTGCGGGGGGGACTGAAGCTTTCTTT. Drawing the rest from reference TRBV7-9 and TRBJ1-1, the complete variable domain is DTGVSQNPRHKITKRGQNVTFRCDPISEHNRLYWYRQTLGQGPEFLTYFQNEAQLEKSRLLSDRFSAERPKGSFSTLEIQRTEQGDSAMYLCASSLAGAGGTEAFFGQGTRLTVV.

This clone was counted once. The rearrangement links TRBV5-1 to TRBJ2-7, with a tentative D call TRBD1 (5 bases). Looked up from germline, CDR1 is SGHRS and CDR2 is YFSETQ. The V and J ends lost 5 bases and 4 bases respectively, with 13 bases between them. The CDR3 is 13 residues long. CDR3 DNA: TGCGCCAGCAGAAGAGATCAGGGATACGAGCAGTACTTC. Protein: CASRRDQGYEQYF.

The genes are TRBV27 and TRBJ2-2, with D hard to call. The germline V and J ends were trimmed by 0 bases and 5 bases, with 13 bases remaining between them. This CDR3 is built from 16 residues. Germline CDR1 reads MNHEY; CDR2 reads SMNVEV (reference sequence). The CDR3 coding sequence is TGTGCCAGCAGTTTATCGAACCAGTTCAGAACCGGGGAGCTGTTTTTT. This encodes CASSLSNQFRTGELFF.

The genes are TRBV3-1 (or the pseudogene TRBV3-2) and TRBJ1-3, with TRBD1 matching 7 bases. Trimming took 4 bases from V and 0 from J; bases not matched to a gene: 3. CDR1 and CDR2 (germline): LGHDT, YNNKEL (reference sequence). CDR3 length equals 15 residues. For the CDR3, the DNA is TGTGCCAGCAGCCGTCGGGACAGCTCTGGAAACACCATATATTTT. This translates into CASSRRDSSGNTIYF.

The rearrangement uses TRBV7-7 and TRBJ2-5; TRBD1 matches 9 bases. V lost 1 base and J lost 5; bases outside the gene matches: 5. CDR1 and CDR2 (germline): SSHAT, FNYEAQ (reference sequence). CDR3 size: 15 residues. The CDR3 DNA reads TGTGCCAGCAGCTTAGGCGGGACAGGGATGGAGACCCAGTACTTC. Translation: CASSLGGTGMETQYF.

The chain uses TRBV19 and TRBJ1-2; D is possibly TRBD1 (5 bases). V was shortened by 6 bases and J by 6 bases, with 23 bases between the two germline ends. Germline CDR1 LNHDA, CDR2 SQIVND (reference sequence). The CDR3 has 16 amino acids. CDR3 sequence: CASRWRGRGPGDGYTF. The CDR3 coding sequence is TGTGCCAGTAGGTGGAGGGGTCGGGGACCCGGGGATGGCTACACCTTC.

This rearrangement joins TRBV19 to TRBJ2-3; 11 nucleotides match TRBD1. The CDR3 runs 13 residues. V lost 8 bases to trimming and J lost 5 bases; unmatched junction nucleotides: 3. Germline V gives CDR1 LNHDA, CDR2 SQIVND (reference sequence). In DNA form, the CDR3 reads TGTGCCAGTGGGGGACAGGGGGGAGATACGCAGTATTTT. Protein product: CASGGQGGDTQYF.

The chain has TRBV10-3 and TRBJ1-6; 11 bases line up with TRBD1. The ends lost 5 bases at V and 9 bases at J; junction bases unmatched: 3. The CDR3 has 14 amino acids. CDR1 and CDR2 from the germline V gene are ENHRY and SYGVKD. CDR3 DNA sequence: TGTGCCATCAGTCGAGGGACAGGGGGTTCACCCCTCCACTTT. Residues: CAISRGTGGSPLHF.

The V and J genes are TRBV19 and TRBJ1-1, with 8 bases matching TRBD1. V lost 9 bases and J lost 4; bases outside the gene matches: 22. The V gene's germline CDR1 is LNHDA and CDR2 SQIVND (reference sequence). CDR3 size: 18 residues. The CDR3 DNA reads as TGTGCCAGCCTTCCACCCCCGGGACAGGCCGGAGCGGGCACTGAAGCTTTCTTT. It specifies CASLPPPGQAGAGTEAFF.

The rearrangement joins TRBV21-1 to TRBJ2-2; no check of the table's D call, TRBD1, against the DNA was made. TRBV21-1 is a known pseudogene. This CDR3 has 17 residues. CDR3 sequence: CASSPGRQLRNTGELFF. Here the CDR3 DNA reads TGTGCCAGCAGCCCAGGCAGACAGCTCCGAAACACCGGGGAGCTGTTTTTT.

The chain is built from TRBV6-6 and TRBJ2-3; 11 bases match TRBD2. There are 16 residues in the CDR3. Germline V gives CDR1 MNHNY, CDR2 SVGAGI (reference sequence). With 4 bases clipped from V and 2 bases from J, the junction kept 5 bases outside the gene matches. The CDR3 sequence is CASSSTSGGHTDTQYF. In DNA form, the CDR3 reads TGTGCCAGCAGTTCAACTAGCGGGGGACACACAGATACGCAGTATTTT.

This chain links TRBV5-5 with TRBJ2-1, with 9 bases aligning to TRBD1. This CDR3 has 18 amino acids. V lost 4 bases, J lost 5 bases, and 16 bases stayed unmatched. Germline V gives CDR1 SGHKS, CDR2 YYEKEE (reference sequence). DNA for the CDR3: TGTGCCAGCAGCCCCGGGACAGGGCGGATCCGTAGGGACAATGAGCAGTTCTTC. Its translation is CASSPGTGRIRRDNEQFF. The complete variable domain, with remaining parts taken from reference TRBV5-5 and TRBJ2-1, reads DAGVTQSPTHLIKTRGQQVTLRCSPISGHKSVSWYQQVLGQGPQFIFQYYEKEERGRGNFPDRFSARQFPNYSSELNVNALLLGDSALYLCASSPGTGRIRRDNEQFFGPGTRLTVL.

The CDR3: CASSANRLPNTEAFF. The CDR3 DNA reads as TGTGCCAGCAGCGCAAACAGGTTACCGAACACTGAAGCTTTCTTT. This sequence joins TRBV5-4 and TRBJ1-1; the D gene is possibly TRBD1 (5 bases). CDR1 and CDR2 (germline): SGHNT, YYREEE (reference sequence). There are 15 residues in the CDR3. V gave up 4 bases and J gave up 1 base, with 14 bases separating them.

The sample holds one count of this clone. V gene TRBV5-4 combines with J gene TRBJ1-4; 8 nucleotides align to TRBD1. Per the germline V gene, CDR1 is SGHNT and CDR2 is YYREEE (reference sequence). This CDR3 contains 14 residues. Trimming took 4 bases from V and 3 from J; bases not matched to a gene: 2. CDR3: CASSGDRPNEKLFF. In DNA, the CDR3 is TGTGCCAGCAGCGGGGACAGGCCTAATGAAAAACTGTTTTTT.

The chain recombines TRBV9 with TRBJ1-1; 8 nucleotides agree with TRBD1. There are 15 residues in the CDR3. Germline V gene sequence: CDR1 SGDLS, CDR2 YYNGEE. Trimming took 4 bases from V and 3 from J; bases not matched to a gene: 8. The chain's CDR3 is CASSPDRGTHTEAFF. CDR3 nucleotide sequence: TGTGCCAGCAGCCCTGACAGGGGAACGCACACTGAAGCTTTCTTT. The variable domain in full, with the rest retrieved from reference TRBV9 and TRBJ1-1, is DSGVTQTPKHLITATGQRVTLRCSPRSGDLSVYWYQQSLDQGLQFLIQYYNGEERAKGNILERFSAQQFPDLHSELNLSSLELGDSALYFCASSPDRGTHTEAFFGQGTRLTVV.

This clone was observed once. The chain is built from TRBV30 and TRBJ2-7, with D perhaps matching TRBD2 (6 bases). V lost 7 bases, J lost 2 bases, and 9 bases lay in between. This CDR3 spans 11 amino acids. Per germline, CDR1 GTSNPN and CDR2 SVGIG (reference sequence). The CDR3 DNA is TGTGCCTCGGGGAGGCCCTACGAGCAGTACTTC. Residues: CASGRPYEQYF.

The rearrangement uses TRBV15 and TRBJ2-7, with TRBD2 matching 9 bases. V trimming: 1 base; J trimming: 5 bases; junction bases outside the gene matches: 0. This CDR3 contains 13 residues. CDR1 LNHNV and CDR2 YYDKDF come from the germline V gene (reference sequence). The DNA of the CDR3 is TGTGCCACCAGCAGAGGCGGGGGGGACGAGCAGTACTTC. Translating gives CATSRGGGDEQYF.

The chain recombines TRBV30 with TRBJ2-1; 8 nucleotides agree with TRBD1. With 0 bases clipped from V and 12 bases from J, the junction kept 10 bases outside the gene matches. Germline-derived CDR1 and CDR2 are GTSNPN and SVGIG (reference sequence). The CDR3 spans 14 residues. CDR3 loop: CAWSVGTGPMRQFF. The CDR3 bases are TGTGCCTGGAGTGTGGGGACAGGCCCGATGAGGCAGTTCTTC.

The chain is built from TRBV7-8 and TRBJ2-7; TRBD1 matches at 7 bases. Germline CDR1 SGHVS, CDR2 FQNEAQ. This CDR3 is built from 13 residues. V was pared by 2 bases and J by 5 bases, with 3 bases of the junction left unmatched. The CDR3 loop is CASSLNRGNEQYF. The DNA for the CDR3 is TGTGCCAGCAGCTTAAACAGGGGCAACGAGCAGTACTTC.

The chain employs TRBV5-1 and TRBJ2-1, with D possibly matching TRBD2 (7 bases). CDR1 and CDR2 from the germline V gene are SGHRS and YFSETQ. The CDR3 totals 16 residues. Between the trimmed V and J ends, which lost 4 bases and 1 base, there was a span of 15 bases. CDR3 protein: CASSPGGGQSYNEQFF. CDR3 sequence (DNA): TGCGCCAGCAGCCCTGGGGGGGGGCAATCCTACAATGAGCAGTTCTTC. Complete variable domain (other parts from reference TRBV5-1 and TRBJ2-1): KAGVTQTPRYLIKTRGQQVTLSCSPISGHRSVSWYQQTPGQGLQFLFEYFSETQRNKGNFPGRFSGRQFSNSRSEMNVSTLELGDSALYLCASSPGGGQSYNEQFFGPGTRLTVL.

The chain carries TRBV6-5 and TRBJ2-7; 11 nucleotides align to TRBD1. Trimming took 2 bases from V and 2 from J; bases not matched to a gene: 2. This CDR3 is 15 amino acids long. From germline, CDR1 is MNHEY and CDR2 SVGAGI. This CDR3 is CASSYGTGGTYEQYF. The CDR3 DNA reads TGTGCCAGCAGTTACGGGACAGGGGGGACCTACGAGCAGTACTTC.